This T cell receptor beta chain was recorded in a study of monozygotic twins with inflammatory bowel disease (dated by TCRdb to between 2018 and 2021). A note on the overall study: The full study comprised 30 or so monozygotic twin pairs: nine German pairs (four IBD-concordant, five IBD-discordant) and 19 IBD-discordant Danish pairs. The search for disease-associated traits relied mainly on comparing, within discordant pairs, IBD patients with their genetically identical healthy co-twins. Each individual had, on average, about 151 000 unique TCRalpha sequences and 181 000 unique TCRbeta sequences available for analysis.

The library was generated by 5' RACE. Preparation of each TCR library used approximately 3,500 ng of total RNA. For each sample, cDNA synthesis was carried out in eight separate reactions using SMARTScribe reverse transcriptase. During cDNA synthesis, unique molecular identifiers containing a 6-nucleotide sample barcode were introduced by template switching. Two nested PCRs of about 15 and 9 cycles amplified the TCRalpha and TCRbeta cDNA, and bead purification followed each PCR. Before amplification, the cDNA was treated with uracil DNA-glycosylase and purified using the QIAquick PCR purification kit. In the second PCR, Illumina TruSeq-compatible adapters and sample-specific barcodes were added. Library quality and concentration were checked on TapeStation and Qubit, and libraries were pooled at approximately 4.7 ng each. The pooled libraries were sequenced with 2 x 100 bp reads and custom sequencing primers on an Illumina HiSeq2500 single-index Rapid Run. In the source study's methods: MiGEC version 1.2.6 was used for UMI-based consensus assembly to correct PCR and sequencing errors. V(D)J alignment, clonotype assembly and CDR3 extraction were performed with MiXCR version 2.1.1. To normalise gene usage, clonotype sharing and MAIT/NKT TCR abundance, the top 1000, 10 000 and 20 000 clonotypes in each sample were analysed. Diversity was computed as the inverse Simpson index with the vegan R package after downsampling to 27 000 UMIs. Paired Mann-Whitney U tests were applied to discordant twin pairs, and Benjamini-Hochberg correction was used for multiple testing. Based on TCRdb reprocessing of the reads, there is one entry per CDR3 protein sequence, and DNA is missing. The authors' filters were not applied to this entry. The sample table gives hundreds of thousands of distinct CDR3 sequences. 2.4% of the sample is taken by the ten largest.

Comments on this clonotype: Its antigen is still unknown.

The CDR3 measures 12 amino acids from cysteine to phenylalanine. No DNA appears here. CDR1 SQVTM and CDR2 ANQGSEA were looked up in the germline V gene. The full study reports these points: Fewer clonotypes were shared with other individuals by IBD patients than by healthy twins, most markedly in patients showing signs of disease activity. Measured by the inverse Simpson index, TCRbeta repertoire diversity was lower in IBD patients than in their healthy co-twins. The results gave no support for a single strong signal or clonotype linked to IBD. Repertoire similarity did not differ between concordant and discordant twins, which could be due to limited statistical power. Because patients received different immunosuppressive treatments, the repertoires may have picked up extra background noise and variability between individuals. Distinction between different T cell subtypes could not be achieved in the analysis.

From each donor, an approximately 2.4 ml peripheral blood sample was drawn into PAXgene tubes and stored at -80 degrees C. Total RNA was isolated from whole blood with the PAXgene blood miRNA kit on an automated QIAcube, without T cell sorting. Peripheral blood from monozygotic twin pairs who were concordant or discordant for inflammatory bowel disease underwent deep TCRalpha and TCRbeta repertoire profiling using unique molecular barcoding. Smoking habits were recorded for all twin pairs, and individuals were classified as current, former or never smokers. The rearranged chain carries TRBV29-1 and TRBJ2-3; TCRdb names TRBD1, which stays unverified in the absence of DNA. The sequencing input was blood. The receptor was isolated from a human donor with ulcerative colitis or Crohn's disease, or a healthy co-twin of an affected twin (not recorded which). CDR3 protein: CSVGDNTDTQYF.